A single sample gave rise to the 30 T cell receptor beta chains below, sequenced in a study of T-cell reconstitution after alpha-beta-depleted transplantation in children. The TCRbeta library incorporated unique molecular identifiers. TCRdb called the PCR reads again in MiXCR, with one record for every CDR3 protein. Among about 240,000 distinct CDR3 sequences, about 26% were seen once, and the ten largest hold about 2.6%. The source was PBMCs, collected before TCRalphabeta/CD19-depleted stem cell transplant. These receptor sequences come from a girl aged 2 to 10 with Fanconi anemia, due to receive a stem cell transplant.

This clonotype was counted many times. The chain carries TRBV29-1 and TRBJ1-4, with unresolved D. This CDR3 has 13 amino acids. Trimming stripped 5 bases from V and 3 bases from J, with 10 bases between. CDR1 is SQVTM, CDR2 ANQGSEA, per germline. The chain's CDR3 is CSVKKGPNEKLFF. As DNA, the CDR3 is TGCAGCGTTAAAAAGGGTCCTAATGAAAAACTGTTTTTT.

There are many counts of this clonotype. This chain joins TRBV7-2 and TRBJ2-7, with no clear D. This CDR3 is built from 11 residues. V lost 8 bases to trimming and J lost 6 bases, with 11 bases between them. CDR1 is SGHTA and CDR2 is FQGNSA in the germline V gene. Here the CDR3 DNA reads TGTGCCAGCGGATCATGGGGCGAGCAGTACTTC. Residues: CASGSWGEQYF. Full variable domain (remainder filled in from reference TRBV7-2 and TRBJ2-7): GAGVSQSPSNKVTEKGKDVELRCDPISGHTALYWYRQSLGQGLEFLIYFQGNSAPDKSGLPSDRFSAERTGGSVSTLTIQRTQQEDSAVYLCASGSWGEQYFGPGTRLTVT.

The table lists this clonotype with a few counts. V and J are TRBV28 and TRBJ2-3, with 9 bases lining up with TRBD1. This CDR3 has 14 residues. The germline V gene encodes CDR1 MDHEN and CDR2 SYDVKM. Unmatched junction bases numbered 8, after V lost 9 bases and J lost 4 bases. The CDR3 reads CASLGTGSPDTQYF. The CDR3 nucleotides read TGTGCCAGTCTCGGGACAGGGAGTCCAGATACGCAGTATTTT. Full variable domain (outside the CDR3, taken from reference TRBV28 and TRBJ2-3): DVKVTQSSRYLVKRTGEKVFLECVQDMDHENMFWYRQDPGLGLRLIYFSYDVKMKEKGDIPEGYSVSREKKERFSLILESASTNQTSMYLCASLGTGSPDTQYFGPGTRLTVL.

This clonotype was observed a few times. This chain joins TRBV7-2 and TRBJ1-5; 7 positions agree with TRBD1. V shed 1 base, J shed 1 base, and the junction held 4 bases outside the gene matches. This CDR3 is 16 amino acids long. The germline gives CDR1 SGHTA, CDR2 FQGNSA. CDR3 sequence reads: CASSLGPTGSNQPQHF. In DNA form, the CDR3 reads TGTGCCAGCAGCTTAGGACCGACAGGGAGCAATCAGCCCCAGCATTTT.

This sequence joins TRBV29-1 and TRBJ2-1; D unresolved. Germline CDR1 is SQVTM and CDR2 is ANQGSEA. The CDR3 covers 15 residues. Trimming left V 7 bases short and J 4 bases short, with 20 bases between. The CDR3 loop is CSASKAGANYNEQFF. The CDR3 DNA follows: TGCAGCGCGTCTAAGGCCGGCGCGAATTACAATGAGCAGTTCTTC.

The CDR3 spells CSKTSDLSYNEQFF. The CDR3 region has the DNA TGCAGCAAAACTAGCGACCTATCCTACAATGAGCAGTTCTTC. This sequence joins TRBV20-1 and TRBJ2-1; 7 positions agree with TRBD2. This CDR3 contains 14 residues. In germline, CDR1 is DFQATT, CDR2 SNEGSKA (reference sequence).

This chain uses TRBV29-1 with TRBJ2-7, with 9 bases matching TRBD2. This CDR3 is built from 13 residues. Germline trimming cut 6 bases from V and 4 bases from J; bases unmatched to any gene: 7. Per germline, CDR1 SQVTM and CDR2 ANQGSEA. The CDR3 nucleotides read TGCAGCGTGGGCTCAGCGGGGGGTTACGAGCAGTACTTC. This codes for CSVGSAGGYEQYF.

This sequence joins TRBV10-2 and TRBJ2-1; D gene uncertain. CDR1 and CDR2 from the germline V gene are WSHSY and SAAADI. The CDR3 covers 15 residues. Trimming took 7 bases from V and 1 from J, leaving 14 bases between them. The CDR3: CASKVGLGSYNEQFF. The CDR3 nucleotides are TGCGCCAGCAAAGTAGGATTGGGGTCCTACAATGAGCAGTTCTTC.

In its sample, this clonotype was seen many times. The CDR3: CASSFPGTEQFF. The CDR3 region has the DNA TGTGCCAGCAGTTTCCCAGGGACTGAGCAGTTCTTC. The chain is built from TRBV27 and TRBJ2-1, with D possibly called TRBD1 or TRBD2 (5 bases each). The CDR3 contains 12 residues. The ends were cut back, 3 bases at V and 9 bases at J, with 9 bases in the middle. Germline V lookup: CDR1 MNHEY, CDR2 SMNVEV (reference sequence).

This chain joins TRBV11-1 and TRBJ2-2; possible D gene TRBD1, 6 bases. V was shortened by 7 bases and J by 7 bases, with 37 bases between the two germline ends. The germline V gene has CDR1 SGHAT and CDR2 FQDESV (reference sequence). The CDR3 runs 21 residues. The CDR3 sequence is CASNTYLVDDRLKVEGGELFF. The CDR3 DNA sequence: TGTGCCAGCAATACCTATTTGGTGGACGACAGGTTGAAGGTCGAGGGCGGGGAGCTGTTTTTT.

The CDR3 DNA reads as TGTGCCAGCAGTGACTCGTCTAGCGGGGGGCTACACTACGAGCAGTACTTC. Translation: CASSDSSSGGLHYEQYF. The chain employs TRBV6-4 and TRBJ2-7; 11 bases are shared with TRBD2. The CDR3 runs to 17 residues. Germline trimming cut 0 bases from V and 3 bases from J; bases unmatched to any gene: 7. Germline assignment: CDR1 MRHNA and CDR2 SNTAGT.

This clonotype occurred many times. The J gene is TRBJ1-1, the V gene TRBV2, with a tentative D call TRBD1 (5 bases). Deletions cut 4 bases from V and 4 bases from J, with 13 bases between. CDR1 SNHLY and CDR2 FYNNEI come from the germline V gene. The CDR3 runs 14 residues. The CDR3 loop reads CASSVLREVTEAFF. The CDR3, as DNA: TGTGCCAGCAGTGTTCTCAGGGAAGTCACTGAAGCTTTCTTT.

In this sample, this clonotype turned up a few times. The V call is TRBV29-1, the J call TRBJ2-3; TRBD2 aligns across 9 bases. CDR1 is SQVTM, CDR2 ANQGSEA, per germline. CDR3 length: 12 residues. With 6 bases clipped from V and 6 bases from J, the junction kept 4 bases outside the gene matches. The CDR3 protein is CSVGTSSDTQYF. CDR3 sequence (DNA): TGCAGCGTAGGGACTAGCTCGGATACGCAGTATTTT.

This clonotype was seen repeatedly, ten times or more. The V and J genes are TRBV20-1 and TRBJ2-3; TRBD1 matches at 10 bases. Unmatched junction bases numbered 10, after V lost 6 bases and J lost 4 bases. The CDR3 loop spans 15 amino acids. The germline CDR1 and CDR2 sequences are DFQATT and SNEGSKA (reference sequence). The DNA of the CDR3 is TGCAGTGCCGTTCCCGGGACAGGGGTACCAGATACGCAGTATTTT. It specifies CSAVPGTGVPDTQYF.

This clonotype was counted a few times. The rearrangement joins TRBV20-1 to TRBJ2-1; no clear D. Germline lookup yields CDR1 DFQATT and CDR2 SNEGSKA (reference sequence). V was clipped by 3 bases and J by 5 bases, with 17 bases between them. The CDR3 is 15 residues long. CDR3 sequence: CSARWYSNAHNEQFF. The DNA for the CDR3 is TGCAGTGCTAGGTGGTATTCGAATGCCCACAATGAGCAGTTCTTC.

The chain combines TRBV6-5 with TRBJ2-5, with 11 bases that match TRBD2. CDR1 and CDR2 (germline): MNHEY, SVGAGI. V shed 2 bases, J shed 5 bases, and the junction held 7 bases outside the gene matches. The CDR3 is 16 residues long. CDR3 nucleotides: TGTGCCAGCAGTTACGGAGTACTAGCGGGAGACGAGACCCAGTACTTC. Protein sequence: CASSYGVLAGDETQYF.

This clonotype occurred a few times. The gene calls are TRBV28 and TRBJ1-5, with 7 bases matching TRBD1. This CDR3 is 15 amino acids long. Germline V gives CDR1 MDHEN, CDR2 SYDVKM. J gave up 2 bases and V 2 bases, and 3 bases lay outside the gene matches. The CDR3 sequence is CASSLSGQGNQPQHF. In DNA, the CDR3 is TGTGCCAGCAGTTTAAGTGGACAGGGCAATCAGCCCCAGCATTTT.

The chain combines TRBV20-1 with TRBJ2-3; D remains ambiguous. CDR3 length equals 13 residues. CDR1 and CDR2 (germline): DFQATT, SNEGSKA (reference sequence). With 1 base removed from V and 9 bases from J, the gap between germline ends came to 14 bases. The CDR3 nucleotides are TGCAGTGCTAGAGTCACTACCCTCAACACGCAGTATTTT. It encodes CSARVTTLNTQYF.

This chain connects TRBV29-1 to TRBJ2-7; 13 bases map to TRBD2. The V gene's germline CDR1 is SQVTM and CDR2 ANQGSEA. CDR3 length: 15 residues. J was trimmed by 3 bases and V by 7 bases; bases with no gene match: 9. CDR3 sequence (DNA): TGCAGCGCCGGGACTAGCGGGATTAGGGGCTACGAGCAGTACTTC. This translates into CSAGTSGIRGYEQYF.

The chain is built from TRBV2 and TRBJ2-3; D remains unclear. In germline, CDR1 is SNHLY, CDR2 FYNNEI. The CDR3 length is 14 residues. Trimming took off 2 bases at V and 7 bases at J, with 13 bases between the two ends. DNA for the CDR3: TGTGCCAGCAGTGAACGGGCAGTCTATAATACGCAGTATTTT. Its translation: CASSERAVYNTQYF.

The sample holds many counts of this clonotype. The chain combines TRBV7-2 with TRBJ1-5; 7 bases align to TRBD1. The ends lost 1 base at V and 6 bases at J; junction bases unmatched: 3. Germline V CDR1 and CDR2: SGHTA, FQGNSA. CDR3 length: 14 amino acids. Here the CDR3 reads CASSLDRGRQPQHF. The CDR3 DNA follows: TGTGCCAGCAGCTTAGACAGGGGACGTCAGCCCCAGCATTTT.

The table lists this clonotype with many counts. The CDR3 DNA reads TGTGCCAGCAGGCCGGGGGCCTCCTACGAGCAGTACTTC. Its protein product is CASRPGASYEQYF. The V call is TRBV12-3 or TRBV12-4, the J call TRBJ2-7; D assignment may be TRBD1 or TRBD2 (6 bases each). Trimming removed 6 bases at V and 0 bases at J, with 9 bases between. This CDR3 is built from 13 residues.

CDR3 DNA: TGTGCCAGCTCACCGGAGAGCAGGGGAAAACTGTACTTC. Protein: CASSPESRGKLYF. This chain uses TRBV18 with TRBJ2-7, with a possible D match to TRBD1 (6 bases). The CDR3 spans 13 residues. Germline-derived CDR1 and CDR2 are KGHSH and LQKENI. The ends were cut back, 3 bases at V and 12 bases at J, with 18 bases in the middle.

The gene calls are TRBV7-9 and TRBJ1-4, with D possibly TRBD1 on 5 matching bases. The V gene lost 4 bases and the J gene lost 0 bases, with 12 bases spanning the gap. The CDR3 spans 16 residues. Germline loops: CDR1 SEHNR, CDR2 FQNEAQ (reference sequence). CDR3 sequence: CASSSPGTATNEKLFF. In DNA, the CDR3 is TGTGCCAGCAGCTCACCAGGGACTGCAACTAATGAAAAACTGTTTTTT.

This clonotype was counted ten times or more. The genes are TRBV10-3 and TRBJ2-7; 12 nucleotides line up with TRBD1. V lost 9 bases, J lost 6 bases, and 6 bases stayed unmatched. CDR1 and CDR2 from the germline V gene are ENHRY and SYGVKD. The CDR3 is 13 residues long. The CDR3 reads CAITGTGGGEQYF. The DNA of the CDR3 is TGTGCCATAACCGGGACAGGGGGCGGCGAGCAGTACTTC.

The chain recombines TRBV28 with TRBJ2-1, with 9 nucleotides matching TRBD2. The CDR3 extends over 13 amino acids. Germline CDR1 is MDHEN and CDR2 is SYDVKM. The J segment lost 8 bases and the V segment lost 6 bases, leaving 5 bases of the junction unmatched. The CDR3 loop reads CASRTSGLHEQFF. CDR3 DNA sequence: TGTGCCAGCAGGACTAGCGGACTCCATGAGCAGTTCTTC.

This chain links TRBV7-3 with TRBJ2-1, with 8 bases lining up with TRBD2. The germline gives CDR1 SGHTA, CDR2 FQGTGA. This CDR3 comprises 20 residues. Trimming removed 0 bases from V and 4 bases from J; junction bases left unmatched: 17. The CDR3 sequence is CASSLTPGGKGGRRYNEQFF. As DNA, the CDR3 is TGTGCCAGCAGCTTAACCCCGGGAGGGAAGGGTGGTAGGCGATACAATGAGCAGTTCTTC.

This clonotype was observed a few times. This chain uses TRBV6-1 with TRBJ1-1; D is undetermined. Deletions cut 6 bases from V and 0 bases from J, with 11 bases between. Germline assignment: CDR1 MNHNS and CDR2 SASEGT. The CDR3 is made up of 14 amino acids. The CDR3, as DNA: TGTGCCAGCAGAGATAGCAGCTTGAACACTGAAGCTTTCTTT. Translating it yields CASRDSSLNTEAFF.

This clonotype was seen repeatedly, ten times or more. This chain joins TRBV24-1 and TRBJ2-1, with 12 bases lining up with TRBD2. CDR3 length: 15 amino acids. The junction had 6 bases not matched to a gene; V was cut back by 7 bases and J by 6 bases. Germline loops: CDR1 KGHDR, CDR2 SFDVKD. For the CDR3, the DNA is TGTGCCACCAGCCCTCTAGCGGGGGGGCTCAATGAGCAGTTCTTC. This gives the protein CATSPLAGGLNEQFF.

This clonotype was seen a handful of times. The chain carries TRBV10-3 and TRBJ2-1; D gene ambiguous. There are 12 residues in the CDR3. V lost 4 bases and J 9 bases, leaving 10 bases between the germline ends. The germline gives CDR1 ENHRY, CDR2 SYGVKD. The chain's CDR3 is CAISATPSEQFF. For the CDR3, the DNA is TGTGCCATCAGTGCCACGCCGAGTGAGCAGTTCTTC.